These T cell receptor beta chains were read from a single sample in a study of cytomegalovirus exposure and HLA in healthy donors. The repertoire was sequenced with immunoSEQ multiplex PCR; TCRdb's copy has only in-frame clones and lacks some. Of around 90,000 clones listed, more than 55% are singletons. Material: PBMCs. All receptors come from a woman in her twenties or thirties in good health and CMV-seropositive. The CDR3 runs from the conserved cysteine through the conserved F or W. D genes are given only for firm matches. Size values are once, few and many counts, or a class for expanded clones, and some rows have none.

d_gene: -
abundance: -
v_gene: TRBV19
j_gene: TRBJ1-1
CDR3nt: TGTGCCAGTAGTTCTCCCGGAGGGCTTGAAGCTTTCTTT
CDR3aa: CASSSPGGLEAFF

d_gene: TRBD2
abundance: -
v_gene: TRBV7-2
j_gene: TRBJ2-5
CDR3nt: TGTGCCAGCAGCTTTCGGGGGGTCGGCGGGGGGAACCAAGAGACCCAGTACTTC
CDR3aa: CASSFRGVGGGNQETQYF

d_gene: -
abundance: once
v_gene: TRBV9
j_gene: TRBJ1-2
CDR3nt: TGTGCCAGCAGCGTAGGGGCAGGGAACTATGGCTACACCTTC
CDR3aa: CASSVGAGNYGYTF

d_gene: TRBD2
abundance: -
v_gene: TRBV7-2
j_gene: TRBJ2-3
CDR3nt: TGTGCCAGCAGCCATCGGACTAGCGGTAATACGCAGTATTTT
CDR3aa: CASSHRTSGNTQYF

d_gene: -
abundance: -
v_gene: TRBV18
j_gene: TRBJ2-5
CDR3nt: TGTGCCAGCTCACCACGAGAGGTTTTCGGGGAGACCCAGTACTTC
CDR3aa: CASSPREVFGETQYF

d_gene: TRBD1
abundance: once
v_gene: TRBV30
j_gene: TRBJ2-5
CDR3nt: TGTGCCTGGAATACGCCGGGACAGGGGGCTTCCGAGACCCAGTACTTC
CDR3aa: CAWNTPGQGASETQYF

d_gene: -
abundance: -
v_gene: TRBV5-1
j_gene: TRBJ1-1
CDR3nt: TGCGCCAGCAGCCGATCCGGCGGGGGCACTGAAGCTTTCTTT
CDR3aa: CASSRSGGGTEAFF

d_gene: -
abundance: -
v_gene: TRBV18
j_gene: TRBJ2-3
CDR3nt: TGTGCCAGCTCACCACGGGCCCGAATAAAGACAGATACGCAGTATTTT
CDR3aa: CASSPRARIKTDTQYF

d_gene: TRBD2
abundance: once
v_gene: TRBV7-2
j_gene: TRBJ2-3
CDR3nt: TGTGCCAGCAGCCCCGGACTAGCGGCTAGCACAGATACGCAGTATTTT
CDR3aa: CASSPGLAASTDTQYF

d_gene: -
abundance: -
v_gene: TRBV25-1
j_gene: TRBJ1-2
CDR3nt: TGTGCCAGCAGTGAATATGACAGTAACTATGGCTACACCTTC
CDR3aa: CASSEYDSNYGYTF

d_gene: -
abundance: -
v_gene: TRBV19
j_gene: TRBJ2-7
CDR3nt: TGTGCCAGTAGTGAAGGCGGCTACGAGCAGTACTTC
CDR3aa: CASSEGGYEQYF

d_gene: TRBD2
abundance: -
v_gene: TRBV4-2
j_gene: TRBJ2-1
CDR3nt: TGTGCCAGCAGCCAAGATACTAGCGGGCGCTACAATGAGCAGTTCTTC
CDR3aa: CASSQDTSGRYNEQFF

d_gene: -
abundance: -
v_gene: TRBV27
j_gene: TRBJ1-2
CDR3nt: TGTGCCAGCAGTTTAGCAGGCCGGTCTTATGGCTACACCTTC
CDR3aa: CASSLAGRSYGYTF

d_gene: -
abundance: -
v_gene: TRBV19
j_gene: TRBJ1-4
CDR3nt: TGTGCCAGTAGTATAGGAGGGAAGGATGAAAAACTGTTTTTT
CDR3aa: CASSIGGKDEKLFF

d_gene: TRBD2
abundance: -
v_gene: TRBV7-6
j_gene: TRBJ2-2
CDR3nt: TGTGCCAGCAGCTTATATACGGGGGGGGCAGCCGGGGAGCTGTTTTTT
CDR3aa: CASSLYTGGAAGELFF

d_gene: -
abundance: -
v_gene: TRBV7-3
j_gene: TRBJ2-5
CDR3nt: TGTGCCAGCAGCTCCCCAAAGCGTGAGGAGACCCAGTACTTC
CDR3aa: CASSSPKREETQYF

d_gene: -
abundance: -
v_gene: TRBV11-3
j_gene: TRBJ1-1
CDR3nt: TGTGCCAGCAGCTTGGACATAACTGGCGGAGCTTTCTTT
CDR3aa: CASSLDITGGAFF

d_gene: -
abundance: -
v_gene: TRBV4-3
j_gene: TRBJ2-7
CDR3nt: TGCGCCAGCAGCCAGTCAGCGGGCGCTTCCGAGCAGTACTTC
CDR3aa: CASSQSAGASEQYF

d_gene: -
abundance: -
v_gene: TRBV5-8
j_gene: TRBJ1-5
CDR3nt: TGTGCCAGCAGCTTGGGTACAAATCAGCCCCAGCATTTT
CDR3aa: CASSLGTNQPQHF

d_gene: TRBD1
abundance: few
v_gene: TRBV5-4
j_gene: TRBJ2-3
CDR3nt: TGTGCCAGCAGCCTAGGGACAGCCCCCCATACGCAGTATTTT
CDR3aa: CASSLGTAPHTQYF

d_gene: TRBD1
abundance: -
v_gene: TRBV30
j_gene: TRBJ2-1
CDR3nt: TGTGCCCTAGGGACAGGGAGCTCCTACAATGAGCAGTTCTTC
CDR3aa: CALGTGSSYNEQFF

d_gene: -
abundance: -
v_gene: TRBV6-5
j_gene: TRBJ1-6
CDR3nt: TGTGCCAGCAGTTACGACACGGGATCACCCCTCCACTTT
CDR3aa: CASSYDTGSPLHF

d_gene: TRBD2
abundance: few
v_gene: TRBV7-9
j_gene: TRBJ2-5
CDR3nt: TGTGCCAGCAGCGCCCTAGCGGGGGGTTTCCAAGAGACCCAGTACTTC
CDR3aa: CASSALAGGFQETQYF

d_gene: TRBD2
abundance: -
v_gene: TRBV2
j_gene: TRBJ2-5
CDR3nt: TGTGCCAGCAGTGGGACTAGCGGGGGGGCCCGGCAGGAGACCCAGTACTTC
CDR3aa: CASSGTSGGARQETQYF

d_gene: -
abundance: -
v_gene: TRBV6-6
j_gene: TRBJ1-1
CDR3nt: TGTGCCAGCAGTTCCAACACAGAAGCTTTCTTT
CDR3aa: CASSSNTEAFF

d_gene: -
abundance: -
v_gene: TRBV7-2
j_gene: TRBJ2-5
CDR3nt: TGTGCCAGCAGCGTAGTGGACAGTGCGCAGTACTTC
CDR3aa: CASSVVDSAQYF

d_gene: -
abundance: -
v_gene: TRBV21-1
j_gene: TRBJ1-5
CDR3nt: TGTGCCAGCAGCAAAGAAGGGGCAGACACCAATCAGCCCCAGCATTTT
CDR3aa: CASSKEGADTNQPQHF

d_gene: -
abundance: -
v_gene: TRBV5-1
j_gene: TRBJ2-5
CDR3nt: TGCGCCAGCAGCTTGATCACTAGTGAAGAGACCCAGTACTTC
CDR3aa: CASSLITSEETQYF

d_gene: -
abundance: -
v_gene: TRBV7-9
j_gene: TRBJ2-7
CDR3nt: TGTGCCAGCAGCTTAGATGGCGGTACCTACGAGCAGTACTTC
CDR3aa: CASSLDGGTYEQYF

d_gene: TRBD1
abundance: -
v_gene: TRBV10-3
j_gene: TRBJ1-6
CDR3nt: TGTGCCATCCGGGACAGGGTCAATTCACCCCTCCACTTT
CDR3aa: CAIRDRVNSPLHF

d_gene: -
abundance: medium-sized
v_gene: TRBV7-7
j_gene: TRBJ2-3
CDR3nt: TGTGCTAGCAGCTTAGGACGGGGGACTAGCACAGATACGCAGTATTTT
CDR3aa: CASSLGRGTSTDTQYF

d_gene: TRBD2
abundance: few
v_gene: TRBV6-4
j_gene: TRBJ2-3
CDR3nt: TGTGCCAGCAGTGCGACTAGCGGATCAGATACGCAGTATTTT
CDR3aa: CASSATSGSDTQYF

d_gene: -
abundance: -
v_gene: TRBV13
j_gene: TRBJ2-3
CDR3nt: TGTGCCAGCAGCCCTACCAGACAGGGCACAGATACGCAGTATTTT
CDR3aa: CASSPTRQGTDTQYF

d_gene: TRBD2
abundance: -
v_gene: TRBV5-1
j_gene: TRBJ2-3
CDR3nt: TGCGCCAGCAGCCAGGGACTAGCGGGGGGGCCAGTTGGAGATACGCAGTATTTT
CDR3aa: CASSQGLAGGPVGDTQYF

d_gene: TRBD1
abundance: -
v_gene: TRBV6-1
j_gene: TRBJ1-2
CDR3nt: TGTGCCAGCAGTGAACCCCGGACAGGGGGAAACTATGGCTACACCTTC
CDR3aa: CASSEPRTGGNYGYTF